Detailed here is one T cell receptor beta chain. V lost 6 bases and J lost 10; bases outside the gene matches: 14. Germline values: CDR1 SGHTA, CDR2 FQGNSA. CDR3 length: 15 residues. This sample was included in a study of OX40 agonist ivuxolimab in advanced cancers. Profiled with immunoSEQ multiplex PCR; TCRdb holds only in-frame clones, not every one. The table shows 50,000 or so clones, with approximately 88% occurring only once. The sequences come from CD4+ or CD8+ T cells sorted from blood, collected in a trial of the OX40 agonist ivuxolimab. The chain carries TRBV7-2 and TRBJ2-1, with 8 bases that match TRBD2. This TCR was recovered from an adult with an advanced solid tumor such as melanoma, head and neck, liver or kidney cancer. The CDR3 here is CASSPPDGGAQEQFF. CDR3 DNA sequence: TGTGCCAGCAGTCCCCCTGACGGGGGGGCCCAGGAGCAGTTCTTC.